Following are 7 T cell receptor beta chains from one sample sequenced in a study of monozygotic twins with inflammatory bowel disease. One entry per CDR3 protein, without DNA, is what TCRdb gives after re-calling the 5' RACE reads. The sample has approximately 150,000 distinct CDR3 sequences. The sample comprised blood. The receptors here all came from a human donor with ulcerative colitis or Crohn's disease, or a healthy co-twin of an affected twin (not recorded which).

This chain uses TRBV30 with TRBJ2-1; there is no DNA to check the TCRdb D call of TRBD1. Germline loops: CDR1 GTSNPN, CDR2 SVGIG (reference sequence). CDR3 length: 12 residues. CDR3 residues: CAWDGRGNEQFF.

This chain uses TRBV6-5 with TRBJ1-2. Per the germline V gene, CDR1 is MNHEY and CDR2 is SVGAGI. There are 15 residues in the CDR3. The CDR3: CASSYVGEGNYGYTF.

The J gene is TRBJ1-1, the V gene TRBV4-3; checking the TCRdb D call of TRBD1 is not possible without DNA. The CDR3 length is 15 residues. Germline values: CDR1 LGHNA, CDR2 YSLEER. The CDR3 here is CASSQETGRRTEAFF.

The rearrangement joins TRBV25-1 to TRBJ1-2; TCRdb lists TRBD1, though no DNA is available to test this call. CDR1 and CDR2 from the germline V gene are MGHDK and SYGVNS. The CDR3 runs 14 residues. CDR3 in amino acids: CASSAPSTGGGYTF.

The genes are TRBV5-1 and TRBJ2-1; there is no DNA to check the TCRdb D call of TRBD1. Germline loops: CDR1 SGHRS, CDR2 YFSETQ. The CDR3 covers 15 residues. CDR3 loop: CASSFQGHIYNEQFF. The full variable domain, in which reference TRBV5-1 and TRBJ2-1 provide the parts outside the CDR3, is KAGVTQTPRYLIKTRGQQVTLSCSPISGHRSVSWYQQTPGQGLQFLFEYFSETQRNKGNFPGRFSGRQFSNSRSEMNVSTLELGDSALYLCASSFQGHIYNEQFFGPGTRLTVL.

The chain employs TRBV4-2 and TRBJ1-4. The CDR3 has 16 amino acids. CDR1 and CDR2 (germline): LGHNA, YNFKEQ. CDR3 region: CASSQETVITNEKLFF.

The chain uses TRBV5-6 and TRBJ1-1; TCRdb's assignment of TRBD1 cannot be checked, as there is no DNA. CDR1 SGHDT and CDR2 YYEEEE come from the germline V gene. The CDR3 contains 14 residues. CDR3 in amino acids: CASSVTGPGTEAFF. Using reference TRBV5-6 and TRBJ1-1 for the parts outside the CDR3, the full variable domain is DAGVTQSPTHLIKTRGQQVTLRCSPKSGHDTVSWYQQALGQGPQFIFQYYEEEERQRGNFPDRFSGHQFPNYSSELNVNALLLGDSALYLCASSVTGPGTEAFFGQGTRLTVV.